The clone carrying this TCR beta chain has a count of ten or more. No antigen is known for it. The library protocol tagged individual cDNA molecules with unique molecular identifiers. TCRdb reprocessed the 5' RACE reads via MiXCR and lists one record per CDR3 protein. The table has approximately 23,000 distinct CDR3 sequences, about 4.2% seen once. These data originate in a study of early T cells in non-severe SARS-CoV-2 infection. Study-level information: Bulk RNA isolated from unsorted whole blood underwent sequencing; chains were not paired. Study-wide results and caveats: Using VDJdb, the matching emphasized anti-spike CD8 responses while missing private and CD4 specificities.

This CDR3 is 12 amino acids long. The V and J ends lost 5 bases and 4 bases respectively, with 7 bases between them. The source is an adult who was a healthcare worker with PCR-confirmed SARS-CoV-2 infection or an uninfected control (not recorded which). The chain carries TRBV12-3 or TRBV12-4 and TRBJ2-3; no clear D. Sample: whole blood. CDR3 bases: TGTGCCAGCAGTGGGCTTCCAGATACGCAGTATTTT. Encoded protein: CASSGLPDTQYF.